Following are 21 T cell receptor beta chains from one sample sequenced in a study of T-cell memory formation after mild COVID-19. TCRdb processed the 5' RACE reads anew with MiXCR; each CDR3 protein has one entry. The sample has around 310,000 distinct CDR3 sequences, 15% to 20% seen once. What was sequenced was PBMCs or a T cell subset sorted from them (not recorded which). These receptors were collected from a man between 18 and 29 years old who had mild COVID-19 (a few samples of this study predate the infection). Cell type and time point are not known.

The chain links TRBV29-1 to TRBJ2-3; D remains ambiguous. V was trimmed by 4 bases and J by 2 bases, leaving 10 bases between them. The CDR3 has 13 amino acids. Germline V gene lookup returns CDR1 SQVTM and CDR2 ANQGSEA. Here the CDR3 reads CSVAVRNTDTQYF. Here the CDR3 DNA reads TGCAGCGTTGCTGTGCGGAACACAGATACGCAGTATTTT.

Only a few counts were recorded for this clonotype. CDR3: CASTASGGAGQETQYF. The CDR3 DNA is TGTGCCAGCACGGCTAGCGGGGGGGCCGGGCAAGAGACCCAGTACTTC. J is TRBJ2-5 and V is TRBV5-4; the match to TRBD2 covers 12 bases. The germline gives CDR1 SGHNT, CDR2 YYREEE (reference sequence). The J segment lost 2 bases and the V segment lost 6 bases, leaving 8 bases of the junction unmatched. The CDR3 length is 16 residues.

The CDR3 loop is CATSDLLDTGELFF. DNA of the CDR3: TGTGCCACCAGTGATTTGCTGGACACCGGGGAGCTGTTTTTT. The rearrangement joins TRBV24-1 to TRBJ2-2; D gene unclear. This CDR3 has 14 residues. Germline loops: CDR1 KGHDR, CDR2 SFDVKD. Trimming pared 0 bases from V and 3 bases from J, leaving 4 bases between.

Ten or more counts support this clonotype. The V call is TRBV5-1, the J call TRBJ1-1; tentative D call: TRBD1 (6 bases). Germline V gives CDR1 SGHRS, CDR2 YFSETQ. CDR3 length: 15 amino acids. The V and J ends lost 0 bases and 3 bases respectively, with 12 bases between them. CDR3 residues: CASSLVGGDYTEAFF. DNA of the CDR3: TGCGCCAGCAGCTTGGTTGGGGGCGATTACACTGAAGCTTTCTTT.

The chain recombines TRBV5-1 with TRBJ2-1, with 8 bases lining up with TRBD2. Trimming took 0 bases from V and 15 from J; bases not matched to a gene: 14. CDR3 size: 15 residues. Germline V gene lookup returns CDR1 SGHRS and CDR2 YFSETQ. The CDR3 region has the DNA TGCGCCAGCAGCTTGGCTGCGGCCGGGGGGGCCGATCCGTTCTTC. It codes for CASSLAAAGGADPFF.

This clonotype was seen only a few times. The chain joins TRBV27 to TRBJ2-7; 9 bases are shared with TRBD1. The CDR3 totals 17 residues. Germline CDR1 is MNHEY and CDR2 is SMNVEV (reference sequence). J gave up 3 bases and V 2 bases, and 11 bases lay outside the gene matches. As DNA, the CDR3 is TGTGCCAGCAGTTTAGCGCTCGGACAGGGGAGGCACTACGAGCAGTACTTC. It specifies CASSLALGQGRHYEQYF.

This clonotype was counted ten times or more. The chain has TRBV6-6 and TRBJ2-1, with 13 bases lining up with TRBD2. Unmatched junction bases numbered 6, after V lost 8 bases and J lost 8 bases. This CDR3 is built from 14 residues. Germline V lookup: CDR1 MNHNY, CDR2 SVGAGI (reference sequence). This CDR3 reads CASYTSGGEDEQFF. The CDR3 DNA reads as TGTGCCAGCTATACTAGCGGGGGGGAGGATGAGCAGTTCTTC.

This clonotype was recorded at least ten times. This chain links TRBV4-3 with TRBJ2-5; a possible D gene is TRBD2 (6 bases). This CDR3 has 13 amino acids. From germline, CDR1 is LGHNA and CDR2 YSLEER. The V and J ends lost 4 bases and 0 bases respectively, with 6 bases between them. In DNA, the CDR3 is TGCGCCAGCAGCCGGGACTACCAAGAGACCCAGTACTTC. It is translated as CASSRDYQETQYF.

Only a few counts were recorded for this clonotype. This chain joins TRBV4-3 and TRBJ2-7; the D call may be TRBD1 or TRBD2 (5 bases each). The CDR3 spans 14 residues. Germline CDR1 is LGHNA and CDR2 is YSLEER. V gave up 1 base and J gave up 6 bases, with 13 bases separating them. The chain's CDR3 is CASSQGVGASEQYF. The CDR3 DNA sequence: TGCGCCAGCAGCCAAGGAGTCGGGGCATCCGAGCAGTACTTC.

This chain uses TRBV7-2 with TRBJ2-3, with 10 bases matching TRBD2. The V gene's germline CDR1 is SGHTA and CDR2 FQGNSA. The CDR3 runs to 15 residues. Losses at the gene ends were 3 bases for V and 2 bases for J; bases not matched to a gene: 2. The CDR3 is CASSFSGGSTDTQYF. For the CDR3, the DNA is TGTGCCAGCAGCTTTAGCGGGGGGTCCACAGATACGCAGTATTTT.

This clonotype showed up just a few times. The chain is built from TRBV6-5 and TRBJ1-3; D is possibly TRBD1 (5 bases). Germline values: CDR1 MNHEY, CDR2 SVGAGI. Trimming cost V 0 bases and J 2 bases, with 11 bases left between them. The CDR3 spans 16 residues. The CDR3 DNA is TGTGCCAGCAGTTACTCGAGATCCAGGGCTGGAAACACCATATATTTT. It translates to CASSYSRSRAGNTIYF.

This clonotype was seen only once. This chain links TRBV2 with TRBJ1-6; D unclear. From germline, CDR1 is SNHLY and CDR2 FYNNEI. The length of the CDR3 is 14 residues. With 6 bases removed from V and 10 bases from J, the gap between germline ends came to 16 bases. As DNA, the CDR3 is TGTGCCAGCAGGGTCGGGCCAGTTGTATCACCCCTCCACTTT. Translating it yields CASRVGPVVSPLHF.

V gene TRBV6-2 or TRBV6-3 combines with J gene TRBJ1-1, with D perhaps TRBD1 (5 bases). The CDR3 runs to 14 residues. V dropped 2 bases and J dropped 6 bases, with 13 bases sitting between them. CDR1 MNHEY and CDR2 SVGEGT come from the germline V gene. The CDR3 DNA sequence: TGTGCCAGCAGTTACGTGGTGGGGGAATCTGAAGCTTTCTTT. Translating it yields CASSYVVGESEAFF.

The gene calls are TRBV6-2 or TRBV6-3 and TRBJ2-2; D may be TRBD2 (7 bases). Per the germline V gene, CDR1 is MNHEY and CDR2 is SVGEGT. The CDR3 loop spans 15 amino acids. The ends were cut back, 8 bases at V and 7 bases at J, with 20 bases in the middle. This CDR3 reads CASRGANLIIGELFF. CDR3 DNA: TGTGCCAGCCGGGGGGCCAACCTAATCATCGGGGAGCTGTTTTTT.

CDR3 DNA sequence: TGTGCCAGCAGTTACGGGGACAGGGGCTATGGCTACACCTTC. Translation: CASSYGDRGYGYTF. This chain connects TRBV6-5 to TRBJ1-2, with 10 bases fitting TRBD1. CDR3 length equals 14 residues. J gave up 4 bases and V 2 bases, and 1 base lay outside the gene matches. Germline V gene sequence: CDR1 MNHEY, CDR2 SVGAGI.

This clonotype was seen many times. V and J are TRBV3-1 and TRBJ1-6, with TRBD1 matching 7 bases. With V trimmed by 4 bases and J by 5 bases, 5 bases remained unmatched. CDR3 length: 15 residues. Germline values: CDR1 LGHDT, CDR2 YNNKEL (reference sequence). The CDR3 DNA reads TGTGCCAGCAGCCGGGACAGAATACATAATTCACCCCTCCACTTT. Protein: CASSRDRIHNSPLHF. Full variable domain (rest looked up from reference TRBV3-1 and TRBJ1-6): DTAVSQTPKYLVTQMGNDKSIKCEQNLGHDTMYWYKQDSKKFLKIMFSYNNKELIINETVPNRFSPKSPDKAHLNLHINSLELGDSAVYFCASSRDRIHNSPLHFGNGTRLTVT.

This clonotype was counted at least ten times. The CDR3: CASRGASSYEQYF. CDR3 bases: TGCGCCAGCAGAGGGGCCAGCTCCTACGAGCAGTACTTC. J is TRBJ2-7 and V is TRBV5-1; D is perhaps TRBD1 (5 bases). Germline V gives CDR1 SGHRS, CDR2 YFSETQ. The CDR3 consists of 13 residues. V was trimmed by 5 bases and J by 0 bases, leaving 9 bases between them.

This clonotype was seen a handful of times. The rearrangement joins TRBV5-1 to TRBJ2-6; weak D call: TRBD1 (6 bases). Trimming took off 0 bases at V and 3 bases at J, with 7 bases between the two ends. The CDR3 length is 15 residues. Per the germline V gene, CDR1 is SGHRS and CDR2 is YFSETQ. DNA of the CDR3: TGCGCCAGCAGCTTGGAGGGGGTTGGGGCCAACGTCCTGACTTTC. The encoded protein is CASSLEGVGANVLTF.

This clonotype was counted a few times. V is TRBV12-3 or TRBV12-4 and J is TRBJ1-1; tentatively, D is TRBD1 (5 bases). Trimming stripped 6 bases from V and 1 base from J, with 9 bases between. This CDR3 has 13 amino acids. CDR3 region: CASRRQTNTEAFF. In DNA form, the CDR3 reads TGTGCCAGCAGGAGACAGACGAACACTGAAGCTTTCTTT.

In its sample, this clonotype was seen a few times. V is TRBV7-2 and J is TRBJ2-7; weak D call: TRBD1 (6 bases). The germline gives CDR1 SGHTA, CDR2 FQGNSA. This CDR3 has 13 residues. The V end lost 3 bases, the J end lost 3 bases, and 9 bases lay between the germline ends. The CDR3 DNA is TGTGCCAGCAGCTTTGGGGGCGGCTACGAGCAGTACGTC. This translates into CASSFGGGYEQYV.

This clonotype appeared many times. The chain links TRBV7-8 to TRBJ2-7; TRBD2 is a possible D gene (5 bases). CDR1 and CDR2 (germline): SGHVS, FQNEAQ. The CDR3 sequence is 12 residues long. V shed 6 bases and J shed 0 bases, with 6 bases lying between them. CDR3 coding DNA: TGTGCCAGCAGGGAGGCCTCCTACGAGCAGTACTTC. Amino acids: CASREASYEQYF. Supplemented by reference TRBV7-8 and TRBJ2-7, the full variable domain reads GAGVSQSPRYKVAKRGQDVALRCDPISGHVSLFWYQQALGQGPEFLTYFQNEAQLDKSGLPSDRFFAERPEGSVSTLKIQRTQQEDSAVYLCASREASYEQYFGPGTRLTVT.